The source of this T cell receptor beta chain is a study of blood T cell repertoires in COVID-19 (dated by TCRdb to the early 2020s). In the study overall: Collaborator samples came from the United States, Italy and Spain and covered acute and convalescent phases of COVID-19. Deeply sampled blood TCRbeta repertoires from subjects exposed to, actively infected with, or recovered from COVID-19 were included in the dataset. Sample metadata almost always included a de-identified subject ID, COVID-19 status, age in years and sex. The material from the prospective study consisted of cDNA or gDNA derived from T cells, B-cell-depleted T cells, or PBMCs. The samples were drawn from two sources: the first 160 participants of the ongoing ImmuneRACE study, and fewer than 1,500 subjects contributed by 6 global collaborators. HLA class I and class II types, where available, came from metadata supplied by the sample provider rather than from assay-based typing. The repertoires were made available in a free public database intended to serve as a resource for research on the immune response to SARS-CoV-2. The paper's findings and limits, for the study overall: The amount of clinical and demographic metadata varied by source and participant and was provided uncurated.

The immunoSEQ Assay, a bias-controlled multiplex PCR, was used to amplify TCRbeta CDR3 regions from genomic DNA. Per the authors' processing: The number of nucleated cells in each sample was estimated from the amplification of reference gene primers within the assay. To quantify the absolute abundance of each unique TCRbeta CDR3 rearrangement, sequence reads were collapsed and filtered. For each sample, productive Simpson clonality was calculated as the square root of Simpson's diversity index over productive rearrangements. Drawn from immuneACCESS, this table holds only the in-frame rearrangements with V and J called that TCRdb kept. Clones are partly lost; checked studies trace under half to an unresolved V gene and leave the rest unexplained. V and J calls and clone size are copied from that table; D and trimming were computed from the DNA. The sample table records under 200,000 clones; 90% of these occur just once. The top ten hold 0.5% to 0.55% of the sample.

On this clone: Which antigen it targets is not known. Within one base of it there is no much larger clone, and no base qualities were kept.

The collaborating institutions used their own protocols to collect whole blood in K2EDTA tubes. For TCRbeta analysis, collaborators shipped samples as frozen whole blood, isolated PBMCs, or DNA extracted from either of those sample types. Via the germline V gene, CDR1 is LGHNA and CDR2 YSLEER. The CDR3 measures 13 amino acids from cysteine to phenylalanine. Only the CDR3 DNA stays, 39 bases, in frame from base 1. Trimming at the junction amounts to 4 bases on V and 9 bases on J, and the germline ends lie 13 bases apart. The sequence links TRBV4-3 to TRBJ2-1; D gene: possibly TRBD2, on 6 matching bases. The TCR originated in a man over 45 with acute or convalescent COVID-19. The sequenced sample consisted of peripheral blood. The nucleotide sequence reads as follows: TGCGCCAGCAGCCCTTTGATGACTAGTGAGCAGTTCTTC. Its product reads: CASSPLMTSEQFF.